This entry is about one T cell receptor beta chain. The data stem from a study of siplizumab effects on memory and regulatory T cells. Here immunoSEQ multiplex PCR was the method, and the copy in TCRdb shows in-frame clones only, minus some. Of some 97,000 clones listed, around 92% are singletons. V lost 0 bases and J lost 13; bases outside the gene matches: 7. This CDR3 is built from 13 residues. CDR1 is LNHNV and CDR2 is YYDKDF in the germline V gene (reference sequence). The TCR was taken from a human donor in good health. Sequenced material: Tregs sorted from blood. The genes are TRBV15 and TRBJ1-2; 8 nucleotides agree with TRBD1. For the CDR3, the DNA is TGTGCCACCAGCAGAGATCGAAGGACAGGGTGCACCTTC. Its protein product is CATSRDRRTGCTF.